This passage covers 32 T cell receptor beta chains from one sample sequenced in a study of blood T cell repertoires in COVID-19. TCRdb's copy holds only in-frame clones and misses some; the assay was immunoSEQ multiplex PCR. Here the sample spans roughly 170,000 clones, almost 85% being singletons. The source material was peripheral blood. Every receptor here comes from a man in his forties who had recovered from COVID-19.

The chain uses TRBV11-1 and TRBJ1-1; no firm D call. V lost 6 bases to trimming and J lost 5 bases, with 13 bases between them. Germline CDR1 SGHAT, CDR2 FQDESV (reference sequence). The CDR3 has 13 amino acids. Here the CDR3 DNA reads TGTGCCAGCAGTTGGGCCCGAGGGACTGAAGCTTTCTTT. As protein: CASSWARGTEAFF.

CDR3 coding DNA: TGTGCCAGCAGCTTAGTAGCGGGAGGGCAGGCGACCCAGTACTTC. Its protein is CASSLVAGGQATQYF. The genes are TRBV7-2 and TRBJ2-5; 11 bases match TRBD2. This CDR3 spans 15 amino acids. The V segment lost 1 base and the J segment 7 bases; nucleotides outside the gene matches: 5. Germline CDR1 and CDR2: SGHTA and FQGNSA.

This clone has just a few counts. The gene calls are TRBV10-1 and TRBJ1-4; the match to TRBD1 covers 9 bases. This CDR3 contains 14 residues. Germline-derived CDR1 and CDR2 are WNHNN and SYGVQD (reference sequence). The V segment lost 9 bases and the J segment 4 bases; nucleotides outside the gene matches: 6. DNA for the CDR3: TGCGCCAGAAACAGGGGGCCGATTAATGAAAAACTGTTTTTT. Translated: CARNRGPINEKLFF.

The V call is TRBV11-2, the J call TRBJ2-5, with D perhaps matching TRBD2 (7 bases). This CDR3 has 14 amino acids. V lost 6 bases and J 5 bases, leaving 16 bases between the germline ends. Per the germline V gene, CDR1 is SGHAT and CDR2 is FQNNGV. CDR3: CASSPPGGEETQYF. The CDR3, as DNA: TGTGCCAGCAGTCCCCCGGGGGGCGAGGAGACCCAGTACTTC.

V gene TRBV28 combines with J gene TRBJ2-2; 7 bases align to TRBD2. Germline V gene sequence: CDR1 MDHEN, CDR2 SYDVKM. This CDR3 spans 14 amino acids. Losses at the gene ends were 2 bases for V and 3 bases for J; bases not matched to a gene: 0. CDR3 sequence (DNA): TGTGCCAGCAGTTTAGCGGGAGACACCGGGGAGCTGTTTTTT. Amino acids: CASSLAGDTGELFF.

The chain carries TRBV7-9 and TRBJ1-2; the D is unclear. The germline V and J ends were trimmed by 2 bases and 5 bases, with 12 bases remaining between them. Germline V gives CDR1 SEHNR, CDR2 FQNEAQ (reference sequence). The CDR3 contains 14 residues. DNA for the CDR3: TGTGCCAGCAGCTTATCCCACGGTCCATATGGCTACACCTTC. Translating it yields CASSLSHGPYGYTF.

This clone was seen once. V is TRBV4-3 and J is TRBJ1-1, with D uncertain. The length of the CDR3 is 14 residues. V was clipped by 0 bases and J by 2 bases, with 7 bases between them. Germline V lookup: CDR1 LGHNA, CDR2 YSLEER. In nucleotides, the CDR3 is TGCGCCAGCAGCCAAGAATTCGGTAACACTGAAGCTTTCTTT. Translation: CASSQEFGNTEAFF.

This chain joins TRBV9 and TRBJ1-1, with D perhaps matching TRBD1 (5 bases). In germline, CDR1 is SGDLS, CDR2 YYNGEE. V gave up 5 bases and J gave up 0 bases, with 11 bases separating them. This CDR3 is 14 amino acids long. The CDR3 reads CASSRGNMNTEAFF. The CDR3 bases are TGTGCCAGCAGTCGGGGGAACATGAACACTGAAGCTTTCTTT. Variable domain in full (rest from reference TRBV9 and TRBJ1-1): DSGVTQTPKHLITATGQRVTLRCSPRSGDLSVYWYQQSLDQGLQFLIQYYNGEERAKGNILERFSAQQFPDLHSELNLSSLELGDSALYFCASSRGNMNTEAFFGQGTRLTVV.

The gene calls are TRBV6-5 and TRBJ1-1; possibly TRBD1 for D (5 bases). This CDR3 has 15 residues. The germline gives CDR1 MNHEY, CDR2 SVGAGI. The V end lost 4 bases, the J end lost 1 base, and 13 bases lay between the germline ends. The chain's CDR3 is CASSSVGGRNTEAFF. Here the CDR3 DNA reads TGTGCCAGCAGTTCAGTTGGGGGGAGGAACACTGAAGCTTTCTTT.

The CDR3 spells CASSSGGGEETQYF. CDR3 in DNA: TGCGCCAGCAGCTCCGGTGGGGGGGAAGAGACCCAGTACTTC. The chain combines TRBV5-1 with TRBJ2-5; 7 nucleotides align to TRBD2. Losses at the gene ends were 3 bases for V and 3 bases for J; bases not matched to a gene: 5. From germline, CDR1 is SGHRS and CDR2 YFSETQ. This CDR3 comprises 14 residues.

In this sample, this clone turned up once. Other nucleotide sequences from this sample produce the same CDR3. The chain employs TRBV12-3 or TRBV12-4 and TRBJ1-1; D gene unclear. CDR3 length: 12 amino acids. V lost 6 bases and J 5 bases, leaving 10 bases between the germline ends. CDR3: CASSLAGTEAFF. DNA of the CDR3: TGTGCCAGCAGCCTCGCCGGGACTGAAGCTTTCTTT.

The V gene is TRBV9, the J gene TRBJ2-3, with D possibly matching TRBD1 (5 bases). The CDR3 contains 13 residues. Germline lookup yields CDR1 SGDLS and CDR2 YYNGEE. The V end was cut by 0 bases, the J end by 3 bases, with 5 bases between. The CDR3 reads CASSVEGTDTQYF. CDR3 bases: TGTGCCAGCAGCGTAGAGGGGACAGATACGCAGTATTTT.

J is TRBJ1-1 and V is TRBV2; unclear D gene. The CDR3 loop spans 12 amino acids. Deletions cut 4 bases from V and 2 bases from J, with 5 bases between. Per the germline V gene, CDR1 is SNHLY and CDR2 is FYNNEI. The DNA of the CDR3 is TGTGCCAGCAGTGGACACAACACTGAAGCTTTCTTT. The encoded protein is CASSGHNTEAFF.

The chain recombines TRBV27 with TRBJ1-2, with unresolved D. V lost 1 base, J lost 6 bases, and 21 bases lay in between. Germline V gene sequence: CDR1 MNHEY, CDR2 SMNVEV (reference sequence). The length of the CDR3 is 17 residues. As DNA, the CDR3 is TGTGCCAGCAGTTTATTAATTGGGGAAGGGTCGAGGGATGGCTACACCTTC. This codes for CASSLLIGEGSRDGYTF.

J is TRBJ2-5 and V is TRBV6-5; D may be TRBD2 (5 bases). CDR3 length: 13 amino acids. The V and J ends lost 6 bases and 1 base respectively, with 9 bases between them. Germline CDR1 and CDR2: MNHEY and SVGAGI. The CDR3 spells CASSPGSQETQYF. DNA for the CDR3: TGTGCCAGCAGCCCGGGAAGCCAAGAGACCCAGTACTTC.

The V gene is TRBV10-1, the J gene TRBJ1-5, with TRBD1 as a possible D gene (5 bases). The CDR3 runs 14 residues. Per the germline V gene, CDR1 is WNHNN and CDR2 is SYGVQD (reference sequence). Trimming removed 2 bases at V and 8 bases at J, with 13 bases between. The CDR3 DNA is TGCGCCAGCAGTGAGAGTCGGGGGGGGGAGCCCCAGCATTTT. The encoded protein is CASSESRGGEPQHF.

The chain joins TRBV2 to TRBJ1-6; 7 nucleotides agree with TRBD1. The CDR3 contains 14 residues. Germline lookup yields CDR1 SNHLY and CDR2 FYNNEI. The trim removed 4 bases at V and 7 bases at J, leaving 4 bases unmatched. This CDR3 is CASSVRDRNSPLHF. DNA for the CDR3: TGTGCCAGCAGTGTAAGGGACAGAAATTCACCCCTCCACTTT.

The chain carries TRBV4-3 and TRBJ2-1, with D maybe TRBD2 (5 bases). Germline lookup yields CDR1 LGHNA and CDR2 YSLEER. The length of the CDR3 is 15 residues. V shed 0 bases and J shed 9 bases, with 15 bases lying between them. CDR3 DNA sequence: TGCGCCAGCAGCCAAGATGGAGGACCGGGGTTTGAGCAGTTCTTC. Its protein is CASSQDGGPGFEQFF.

The chain is built from TRBV28 and TRBJ2-1, with TRBD2 matching over 8 bases. Germline V gives CDR1 MDHEN, CDR2 SYDVKM. The J segment lost 3 bases and the V segment lost 10 bases, leaving 2 bases of the junction unmatched. The CDR3 is 12 amino acids. CDR3 sequence (DNA): TGTGCCACGGGGGGGAGCTACAATGAGCAGTTCTTC. Protein sequence: CATGGSYNEQFF.

This chain uses TRBV4-2 with TRBJ1-2; TRBD1 is a possible D gene (6 bases). CDR1 and CDR2 (germline): LGHNA, YNFKEQ. V was pared by 4 bases and J by 0 bases, with 18 bases between. This CDR3 comprises 17 residues. DNA for the CDR3: TGTGCCAGCAGCCGAGAGAAACCACAGGGAGCTAACTATGGCTACACCTTC. This sequence encodes CASSREKPQGANYGYTF.

The CDR3 region has the DNA TGTGCCAGCAGCCGAGCTAGCGGGACAAGTAATGAGCAGTTCTTC. This codes for CASSRASGTSNEQFF. This chain connects TRBV7-8 to TRBJ2-1; 9 bases map to TRBD2. The CDR3 totals 15 residues. CDR1 and CDR2 (germline): SGHVS, FQNEAQ. Losses at the gene ends were 5 bases for V and 7 bases for J; bases not matched to a gene: 9.

CDR3 sequence reads: CASSMGTGGSPLHF. DNA for the CDR3: TGTGCCAGTAGTATGGGGACAGGGGGTTCACCCCTCCACTTT. The chain couples TRBV19 to TRBJ1-6, with 11 bases identical to TRBD1. Unmatched junction bases numbered 1, after V lost 3 bases and J lost 9 bases. Germline lookup yields CDR1 LNHDA and CDR2 SQIVND (reference sequence). The CDR3 totals 14 residues.

This clone was detected once. J is TRBJ2-7 and V is TRBV7-2; 7 bases line up with TRBD2. Germline V gene sequence: CDR1 SGHTA, CDR2 FQGNSA. V shed 5 bases and J 0 bases; nucleotides not matched to a gene: 13. This CDR3 is 17 amino acids long. CDR3 residues: CASSPSPGTIISYEQYF. Written as DNA, the CDR3 is TGTGCCAGCAGCCCCTCACCCGGGACTATTATCTCCTACGAGCAGTACTTC.

The V call is TRBV5-6, the J call TRBJ2-1; maybe TRBD1 (7 bases). V dropped 5 bases and J dropped 0 bases, with 15 bases sitting between them. The length of the CDR3 is 16 residues. Germline CDR1 and CDR2: SGHDT and YYEEEE. The CDR3 loop reads CASRQGTGSSYNEQFF. In DNA, the CDR3 is TGTGCCAGCAGACAGGGGACCGGGAGCTCCTACAATGAGCAGTTCTTC.

The table lists this clone with a few counts. The J gene is TRBJ2-7, the V gene TRBV21-1; the table assigns TRBD1, which was not confirmed against the DNA. TRBV21-1 is a recognized pseudogene. The length of the CDR3 is 15 residues. The CDR3 reads CARAYSGTGEYEQYF. CDR3 coding DNA: TGTGCCAGAGCGTACTCCGGGACAGGGGAGTACGAGCAGTACTTC.

The chain carries TRBV7-2 and TRBJ2-7; 9 positions match TRBD2. Trimming removed 1 base from V and 3 bases from J; junction bases left unmatched: 4. This CDR3 spans 15 amino acids. Germline V gene sequence: CDR1 SGHTA, CDR2 FQGNSA. The CDR3 is CASSLGGAGGYEQYF. CDR3 coding DNA: TGTGCCAGCAGCTTAGGGGGAGCGGGGGGCTACGAGCAGTACTTC.

The chain combines TRBV7-2 with TRBJ2-1, with 8 bases fitting TRBD2. The CDR3 totals 17 residues. V lost 1 base, J lost 4 bases, and 9 bases stayed unmatched. Germline CDR1 and CDR2: SGHTA and FQGNSA. CDR3 bases: TGTGCCAGCAGCTTAGGGGGTACTAGCGGAGCTTACAATGAGCAGTTCTTC. It encodes CASSLGGTSGAYNEQFF.

The chain joins TRBV6-2 or TRBV6-3 to TRBJ2-6; the D is unclear. Germline CDR1 MNHEY, CDR2 SVGEGT. The CDR3 runs 15 residues. Between the trimmed V and J ends, which lost 6 bases and 0 bases, there was a span of 9 bases. The CDR3 is CASSSIPSGANVLTF. CDR3 DNA: TGTGCCAGCAGCTCCATTCCCTCTGGGGCCAACGTCCTGACTTTC.

The gene calls are TRBV19 and TRBJ1-5; D perhaps matches TRBD1 (5 bases). Germline CDR1 reads LNHDA; CDR2 reads SQIVND (reference sequence). Trimming left V 4 bases short and J 2 bases short, with 21 bases between. The CDR3 covers 18 residues. Here the CDR3 DNA reads TGTGCCAGTAGTACCTCAGGGTTTACCCGTGGGGGCAATCAGCCCCAGCATTTT. Encoded protein: CASSTSGFTRGGNQPQHF.

The rearrangement uses TRBV15 and TRBJ2-3; 7 bases match TRBD2. The length of the CDR3 is 14 residues. V trimming: 4 bases; J trimming: 0 bases; junction bases outside the gene matches: 1. From germline, CDR1 is LNHNV and CDR2 YYDKDF (reference sequence). CDR3 DNA sequence: TGTGCCACCAGCATTAGCGGGAGCACAGATACGCAGTATTTT. Translation: CATSISGSTDTQYF.

For the CDR3, the DNA is TGTGCCAGCAGCCCTGACAGGGGAAATGGAGATACGCAGTATTTT. Amino acid sequence: CASSPDRGNGDTQYF. V and J are TRBV5-6 and TRBJ2-3; 8 nucleotides agree with TRBD1. This CDR3 region has 15 residues. The germline V gene has CDR1 SGHDT and CDR2 YYEEEE. The ends lost 4 bases at V and 5 bases at J; junction bases unmatched: 9.

The rearrangement uses TRBV3-1 (or the pseudogene TRBV3-2) and TRBJ2-5, with D tentatively TRBD2 (6 bases). The germline V and J ends were trimmed by 5 bases and 6 bases, with 16 bases remaining between them. This CDR3 has 14 amino acids. The germline CDR1 and CDR2 sequences are LGHDT and YNNKEL (reference sequence). The CDR3 region is CASSSWDSPQTQYF. Written as DNA, the CDR3 is TGTGCCAGCAGCTCATGGGACTCCCCTCAGACCCAGTACTTC.